The rows below give T cell receptor beta chains drawn from one sample of a study of blood T cell repertoires in COVID-19. TCRdb's table, derived via immunoSEQ multiplex PCR, lists solely in-frame clones and lacks some. The table lists some 490,000 clones, roughly nine tenths of them singletons. Sequenced input: PBMCs or T cells enriched from blood (not recorded which). The source of these receptors is a woman between 55 and 75 years old who had recovered from COVID-19. CDR3s include the opening cysteine and the closing phenylalanine or tryptophan. A D gene is named only where the DNA matches it firmly. Clone size is not always given. Where it is, it says once, few, many or a class for expanded clones.

clone size,J gene,V gene,D gene,CDR3 protein,CDR3 DNA
-,TRBJ2-7,TRBV11-3,-,CASSLDGGPTYEQYF,TGTGCCAGCAGCTTAGACGGCGGGCCGACCTACGAGCAGTACTTC
-,TRBJ2-3,TRBV9,TRBD2,CASSRSGVTDTQYF,TGTGCCAGCAGCCGAAGCGGGGTAACAGATACGCAGTATTTT
once,TRBJ1-5,TRBV6-5,-,CASTKGDNQPQHF,TGTGCCAGCACCAAAGGGGACAATCAGCCCCAGCATTTT
-,TRBJ1-5,TRBV19,-,CASSTSPTVSNQPQHF,TGTGCCAGTAGTACTAGTCCGACGGTTAGCAATCAGCCCCAGCATTTT
-,TRBJ1-5,TRBV5-1,TRBD1,CASSLGQEGQPQHF,TGCGCCAGCAGCCTAGGACAGGAAGGACAGCCCCAGCATTTT
once,TRBJ1-1,TRBV3-1/TRBV3-2,-,CASSSVEVGRTEAFF,TGTGCCAGCAGCTCGGTCGAAGTGGGGCGAACTGAAGCTTTCTTT
-,TRBJ1-5,TRBV10-3,-,CASTVGGNQPQHF,TGTGCCTCGACCGTGGGAGGGAATCAGCCCCAGCATTTT
-,TRBJ1-5,TRBV2,-,CASRAQPYSNQPQHF,TGTGCCAGCAGGGCACAGCCTTATAGCAATCAGCCCCAGCATTTT
few,TRBJ1-1,TRBV6-1,-,CASSEWIGVATEAFF,TGTGCCAGCAGTGAATGGATCGGGGTAGCCACTGAAGCTTTCTTT
-,TRBJ1-2,TRBV2,-,CASSVAELYGYTF,TGTGCCAGCAGTGTAGCAGAGCTCTATGGCTACACCTTC
-,TRBJ1-5,TRBV24-1,-,CATSDVGGPHQPQHF,TGTGCCACCAGTGATGTGGGAGGGCCTCATCAGCCCCAGCATTTT
-,TRBJ2-3,TRBV30,TRBD1,CAWTGGPTDTQYF,TGTGCCTGGACAGGGGGCCCCACAGATACGCAGTATTTT